Below are 25 T cell receptor beta chains sequenced from a single sample in a study of cytomegalovirus exposure and HLA in healthy donors. PCR employed 60 Vbeta and 13 Jbeta primers. Clones were sequenced by immunoSEQ multiplex PCR, and TCRdb holds only the in-frame ones, with some missing. The sample yields roughly 140,000 clones, approximately 78% seen once. Sample: PBMCs. Every receptor here comes from a woman aged 40-49 years in good health and CMV-seropositive.

This sequence joins TRBV7-9 and TRBJ2-2; a weak D match, TRBD1 (5 bases). V was clipped by 6 bases and J by 3 bases, with 5 bases between them. The CDR3 is made up of 12 amino acids. The germline gives CDR1 SEHNR, CDR2 FQNEAQ (reference sequence). The CDR3 sequence is CASRTDTGELFF. The CDR3 region has the DNA TGTGCCAGCAGGACAGACACCGGGGAGCTGTTTTTT.

This clone was counted a few times. The chain is built from TRBV30 and TRBJ1-5; D unclear. Germline CDR1 and CDR2: GTSNPN and SVGIG (reference sequence). Trimming left V 2 bases short and J 7 bases short, with 12 bases between. The CDR3 is 13 amino acids. This chain's CDR3 is CAWSPRVGQPQHF. In DNA form, the CDR3 reads TGTGCCTGGAGTCCCAGAGTGGGCCAGCCCCAGCATTTT. Variable domain in full (rest from reference TRBV30 and TRBJ1-5): SQTIHQWPATLVQPVGSPLSLECTVEGTSNPNLYWYRQAAGRGLQLLFYSVGIGQISSEVPQNLSASRPQDRQFILSSKKLLLSDSGFYLCAWSPRVGQPQHFGDGTRLSIL.

The chain uses TRBV5-1 and TRBJ2-6; D is possibly TRBD2 (5 bases). Trimming cost V 6 bases and J 4 bases, with 11 bases left between them. CDR1 and CDR2 from the germline V gene are SGHRS and YFSETQ. This CDR3 contains 14 residues. CDR3 bases: TGCGCCAGCAAGGGAGATCCCGGGGCCAACGTCCTGACTTTC. Translation: CASKGDPGANVLTF.

A note on this clone: Compared with germline, one end of the junction differs, possibly owing to a read error. CDR3 sequence (DNA): TGTTCCAGCAGCTTACAGAACACTGAAGCTTTCTTT. This codes for CSSSLQNTEAFF. J is TRBJ1-1 and V is TRBV7-9; D unclear. In germline, CDR1 is SEHNR, CDR2 FQNEAQ (reference sequence). The CDR3 sequence is 12 residues long.

In this sample, this clone turned up once. V is TRBV11-3 and J is TRBJ2-2, with D uncertain. CDR3 length: 13 residues. Trimming shortened V by 4 bases and J by 7 bases, and 10 bases separated the two germline ends. CDR1 is SGHNT and CDR2 is YENEEA in the germline V gene. CDR3: CASSSTFGGELFF. As DNA, the CDR3 is TGTGCCAGCAGCTCCACGTTCGGCGGGGAGCTGTTTTTT.

CDR3 residues: CASSPLRPAQYEQYF. CDR3 coding DNA: TGTGCCAGCAGCCCTCTGAGGCCAGCTCAGTACGAGCAGTACTTC. The chain has TRBV27 and TRBJ2-7; no definite D call. CDR1 and CDR2 (germline): MNHEY, SMNVEV (reference sequence). V lost 6 bases to trimming and J lost 4 bases, with 19 bases between them. CDR3 length: 15 amino acids.

The DNA for the CDR3 is TGTGCCACCAGCCTCTCATCGGGACAGGGGGTTGTGCAGTACTTC. Amino acids: CATSLSSGQGVVQYF. The gene calls are TRBV15 and TRBJ2-5; 11 nucleotides align to TRBD1. The length of the CDR3 is 15 residues. Losses at the gene ends were 5 bases for V and 11 bases for J; bases not matched to a gene: 13. Germline V gene data show CDR1 as LNHNV and CDR2 as YYDKDF (reference sequence).

A remark on this clone: The junction differs from germline at one of its ends, possibly a read error. This sequence joins TRBV7-7 and TRBJ2-5; TRBD2 matches 9 bases. The end of the DNA aligns better with TRBJ2-7, so the J call may be wrong. Looked up from germline, CDR1 is SSHAT and CDR2 is FNYEAQ (reference sequence). The CDR3 contains 15 residues. CDR3: CASSLGSGGSDEQYF. The CDR3 DNA sequence: TGTGCTAGCAGCTTAGGGAGCGGGGGGTCGGACGAGCAGTACTTC.

The genes are TRBV5-1 and TRBJ2-5, with TRBD1 matching over 9 bases. The CDR3 runs 18 residues. Trimming at V came to 1 base and at J to 5 bases, leaving 15 bases not matched to a gene. Germline loops: CDR1 SGHRS, CDR2 YFSETQ. The CDR3 DNA is TGCGCCAGCAGCTTGTTCGTTTCAAGGACAGGGGAGATGGAGACCCAGTACTTC. It is translated as CASSLFVSRTGEMETQYF.

CDR3 in amino acids: CSVENDRAFSTEAFF. CDR3 coding DNA: TGCAGCGTTGAGAACGACAGGGCGTTTTCAACTGAAGCTTTCTTT. This chain joins TRBV29-1 and TRBJ1-1; 7 bases line up with TRBD1. The CDR3 contains 15 residues. From germline, CDR1 is SQVTM and CDR2 ANQGSEA. V shed 3 bases, J shed 5 bases, and the junction held 12 bases outside the gene matches.

The J gene is TRBJ1-2, the V gene TRBV6-5; D might be TRBD1 (5 bases). Germline CDR1 and CDR2: MNHEY and SVGAGI. The length of the CDR3 is 13 residues. V gave up 6 bases and J gave up 8 bases, with 16 bases separating them. The CDR3 nucleotides read TGTGCCAGCAGCCTCGGGACTATTGGGGGCTACACCTTC. Its translation is CASSLGTIGGYTF.

The chain combines TRBV4-3 with TRBJ1-1, with D maybe TRBD1 (6 bases). The V gene lost 1 base and the J gene lost 3 bases, with 12 bases spanning the gap. CDR1 is LGHNA and CDR2 is YSLEER in the germline V gene. The CDR3 has 15 amino acids. CDR3 protein: CASSQVREGDTEAFF. DNA for the CDR3: TGCGCCAGCAGCCAAGTCCGGGAGGGGGACACTGAAGCTTTCTTT.

The chain links TRBV9 to TRBJ1-2; 9 bases map to TRBD1. Germline V gives CDR1 SGDLS, CDR2 YYNGEE. The CDR3 totals 14 residues. Trimming took 4 bases from V and 2 from J; bases not matched to a gene: 3. CDR3 nucleotide sequence: TGTGCCAGCAGCCCCGGACAGGGGAACTATGGCTACACCTTC. This codes for CASSPGQGNYGYTF.

The rearrangement links TRBV7-2 to TRBJ2-1; 7 nucleotides match TRBD2. The CDR3 has 17 residues. Germline loops: CDR1 SGHTA, CDR2 FQGNSA. After removal of 0 bases from V and 4 bases from J, the junction contained 9 bases not matched to a gene. In nucleotides, the CDR3 is TGTGCCAGCAGCTTAGCGGTGGGGTCTAGCGGATACAATGAGCAGTTCTTC. Residues: CASSLAVGSSGYNEQFF.

Only one count was recorded for this clone. The V gene is TRBV6-1, the J gene TRBJ1-2; D is unresolved. The germline V and J ends were trimmed by 4 bases and 4 bases, with 16 bases remaining between them. The CDR3 has 15 residues. Germline V lookup: CDR1 MNHNS, CDR2 SASEGT. The CDR3 DNA is TGTGCCAGCAGTGGGGCCACAGTCTCGCGCTATGGCTACACCTTC. Its translation: CASSGATVSRYGYTF.

V gene TRBV5-1 combines with J gene TRBJ2-2; TRBD2 agrees at 8 bases. The V gene's germline CDR1 is SGHRS and CDR2 YFSETQ. The CDR3 loop spans 16 amino acids. Germline trimming cut 3 bases from V and 1 base from J; bases unmatched to any gene: 5. The CDR3 DNA reads as TGCGCCAGCAGCTGGGGGGGACTAGAGAACACCGGGGAGCTGTTTTTT. Its protein product is CASSWGGLENTGELFF.

V usage is TRBV19 and J usage is TRBJ2-3; 8 bases fit TRBD2. This CDR3 contains 15 residues. CDR1 is LNHDA and CDR2 is SQIVND in the germline V gene (reference sequence). The J segment lost 4 bases and the V segment lost 7 bases, leaving 10 bases of the junction unmatched. CDR3 residues: CASTLGRGASDTQYF. CDR3 sequence (DNA): TGTGCCAGTACCCTGGGGCGGGGGGCATCAGATACGCAGTATTTT.

This chain connects TRBV9 to TRBJ2-3; the D gene is possibly TRBD1 (5 bases). V lost 0 bases and J 4 bases, leaving 12 bases between the germline ends. This CDR3 region has 15 residues. CDR1 is SGDLS, CDR2 YYNGEE, per germline. The CDR3 nucleotides read TGTGCCAGCAGCGTAGTAGGGGCCAACTCAGATACGCAGTATTTT. The encoded protein is CASSVVGANSDTQYF.

Comment on this clone: Other DNA sequences in this sample translate to the same CDR3. The chain is built from TRBV11-3 and TRBJ2-3; 9 bases match TRBD2. The length of the CDR3 is 16 residues. Per germline, CDR1 SGHNT and CDR2 YENEEA. The junction had 3 bases not matched to a gene; V was cut back by 1 base and J by 1 base. CDR3 in DNA: TGTGCCAGCAGCTTAGGTGGCGGGAGGGGCACAGATACGCAGTATTTT. It yields the protein CASSLGGGRGTDTQYF. Based on the CDR3 plus reference TRBV11-3 and TRBJ2-3, the full variable domain is EAGVVQSPRYKIIEKKQPVAFWCNPISGHNTLYWYLQNLGQGPELLIRYENEEAVDDSQLPKDRFSAERLKGVDSTLKIQPAELGDSAVYLCASSLGGGRGTDTQYFGPGTRLTVL.

This clone has a single count. V gene TRBV27 combines with J gene TRBJ2-5; D is undetermined. The CDR3 length is 14 residues. V lost 5 bases and J 4 bases, leaving 14 bases between the germline ends. The V gene's germline CDR1 is MNHEY and CDR2 SMNVEV (reference sequence). This chain's CDR3 is CASSPTFTGETQYF. CDR3 nucleotide sequence: TGTGCCAGCAGTCCCACTTTTACGGGAGAGACCCAGTACTTC.

The chain is built from TRBV14 and TRBJ1-1; TRBD1 might be the D (6 bases). Germline V gene sequence: CDR1 SGHDN, CDR2 FVKESK. The CDR3 spans 14 residues. Trimming cost V 0 bases and J 5 bases, with 10 bases left between them. CDR3 nucleotides: TGTGCCAGCAGCCAAGACAGGGGAAGAACTGAAGCTTTCTTT. This gives the protein CASSQDRGRTEAFF.

The chain couples TRBV10-3 to TRBJ2-5; 8 bases fit TRBD1. This CDR3 region has 13 residues. CDR1 ENHRY and CDR2 SYGVKD come from the germline V gene. Germline trimming cut 10 bases from V and 5 bases from J; bases unmatched to any gene: 9. CDR3 in DNA: TGTGCCAGCTCCCAGGGGGCAAGGGAGACCCAGTACTTC. Its translation is CASSQGARETQYF.

The J gene is TRBJ2-7, the V gene TRBV5-4; D is perhaps TRBD2 (6 bases). Germline V gene lookup returns CDR1 SGHNT and CDR2 YYREEE (reference sequence). The CDR3 is 11 residues long. V dropped 7 bases and J dropped 5 bases, with 10 bases sitting between them. CDR3 nucleotide sequence: TGTGCCAGCGGAGGAGGGAACGAGCAGTACTTC. Its translation is CASGGGNEQYF.

The gene calls are TRBV11-3 and TRBJ1-1; D is undetermined. V was trimmed by 5 bases and J by 4 bases, leaving 11 bases between them. Germline V lookup: CDR1 SGHNT, CDR2 YENEEA. CDR3 size: 13 residues. The CDR3 DNA follows: TGTGCCAGCAGCCAGGACGAGGGCACTGAAGCTTTCTTT. Translating gives CASSQDEGTEAFF.

V gene TRBV30 combines with J gene TRBJ1-1; weak D call: TRBD1 (6 bases). This CDR3 comprises 17 residues. V was cut by 0 bases and J by 0 bases, with 17 bases left in between. Germline CDR1 GTSNPN, CDR2 SVGIG (reference sequence). CDR3 bases: TGTGCCTGGAGTGTGTGGGACACAACAGGCATGAACACTGAAGCTTTCTTT. Translating it yields CAWSVWDTTGMNTEAFF.